The subject of this entry is one TCR beta chain. This clone has more than one count but fewer than ten. No cognate antigen has been identified for it. Base qualities are not recorded, but no much larger clone differs from it by a single base. The data belong to a study of beta chain features in type 1 diabetes (dated by TCRdb to the late 2010s). General notes on the study: Mean age, gender distribution, total cell number and subset yield did not differ between patients and healthy donors. The study compared TCRB repertoires of sorted circulating CD4+ T cell subsets between recently diagnosed type 1 diabetes patients and matched healthy donors. A total of roughly 100,000,000 sorted cells were examined across all samples, and the number of cells per subset was strongly correlated with RNA yield. Naive and central memory subsets were obtained from all 30 or so donors, but regulatory and stem cell-like memory subsets were isolated from only 8 patients and about 8 healthy donors.

Broader findings and caveats from the paper: Naive, central memory and regulatory TCRB repertoires appeared to be more similar among patients than among healthy donors. HLA sub-analyses involved small numbers of individuals, so any influence of HLA type on TCRB rearrangement remained unresolved. Because cDNA was sequenced instead of genomic DNA, highly expressing activated cells could be over-represented, though the groups showed no difference in activation or CD3 levels. At VDJ recombination sites, type 1 diabetes patients had fewer insertions and more deleted nucleotides, which implies abnormalities in thymic rearrangement. In all four CD4+ subsets, TCRB CDR3 length was moderately but significantly shorter in type 1 diabetes patients. Shorter templates might be favored by PCR, yet because patient and control samples were amplified and corrected together, any such skew would affect both groups equally.

Each donor gave one peripheral blood draw, averaging around 0.11 L, which was collected into heparinised tubes. A BD FACSAria II was used to sort naive, central memory, regulatory and stem cell-like memory CD4+ T cells with a panel that included CD45RO, CCR7, CD25, CD127, CD95 and CD27. All sorted populations exceeded 98% purity. PBMCs were isolated immediately by Lymphoprep density gradient centrifugation and stained directly without culture. To minimize batch effects, samples were stained and sorted in pairs, one healthy donor with one patient per experiment. The entire amount of isolated RNA was reverse transcribed using the High Capacity cDNA Reverse Transcription Kit, so the sequenced TCRB transcripts were expressed ones. Deep immunoSEQ sequencing was applied to naive, central memory and regulatory T cell samples, giving an average of about 3.6 million total reads per sample. Sorted cells were lysed in RLT buffer, and RNA was extracted using DNase-treated RNeasy Micro or Mini kits according to cell number. To prevent cross-contamination, every cell subset was processed on its own, while patient and healthy donor samples were processed together. The immunoSEQ multiplex PCR was used to amplify TCRB sequences from cDNA, generating 87-bp fragments that spanned the CDR3 region. Sequencing of the amplicons was done on the Illumina HiSeq platform. The paper's data handling went like this. Synthetic template baselines were used to correct PCR bias computationally, reads within Hamming distance 2 were collapsed, and singletons that could not be merged were discarded. By aligning reads against IMGT, V, D and J genes, CDR3 length, and insertions or deletions at six rearrangement sites were assigned. Within each subset, clonotype counts were normalized to the number of sorted cells before true diversity and Gini coefficients were calculated with the tcR R package. Repertoire sharing was quantified using the overlap coefficient calculated on TCRB nucleotide sequences. TCRdb stores this immuneACCESS table with in-frame sequences only. Part of the clones is absent; in the studies checked, under half of the shortfall reflects unresolved V genes, and no reason is known for the rest. The V and J calls and clone size were taken over from that table, and D and trimming were inferred from the DNA. Recorded for this sample are under 200,000 clones; 8% to 9.5% of them occurred a single time. The ten largest clones capture 0.54% of the sample.

The germline V gene encodes CDR1 LGHNA and CDR2 YSLEER. Trimmed from V: 2 bases; trimmed from J: 3 bases; junction bases lacking a gene match: 1. The CDR3 sequence holds 17 residues, the cysteine and phenylalanine included. Of the read, only the CDR3 DNA is kept; its 51 bases are in frame from base 1. The sequence joins TRBV4-3 to TRBJ2-2, with 15 bases matching TRBD2. This sequence originates from a woman aged 18 to 35 with type 1 diabetes. The specimen was central memory CD4+ T cells from blood. The nucleotide sequence reads as follows: TGCGCCAGCAGCCAAAGGACTAGCGGGAGGGACACCGGGGAGCTGTTTTTT. Translated, this gives CASSQRTSGRDTGELFF.